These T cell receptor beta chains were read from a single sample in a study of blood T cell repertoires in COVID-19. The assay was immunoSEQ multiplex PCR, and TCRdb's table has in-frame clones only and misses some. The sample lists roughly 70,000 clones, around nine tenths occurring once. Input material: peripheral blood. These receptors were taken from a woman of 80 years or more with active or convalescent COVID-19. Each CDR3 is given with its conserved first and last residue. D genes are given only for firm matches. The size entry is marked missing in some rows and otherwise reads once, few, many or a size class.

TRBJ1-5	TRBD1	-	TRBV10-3	TGTGCCATCAGTGAGAGGACAGGGGATCAGCCCCAGCATTTT	CAISERTGDQPQHF
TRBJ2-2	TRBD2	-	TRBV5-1	TGCGCCAGCAGCTGGACTAGCGGGGCGAACACCGGGGAGCTGTTTTTT	CASSWTSGANTGELFF
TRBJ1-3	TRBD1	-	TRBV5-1	TGCGCCAGCAGCACTTGGACAGGGGGTGGAAACACCATATATTTT	CASSTWTGGGNTIYF
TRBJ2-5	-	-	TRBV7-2	TGTGCCAGCAGCGTTGGGGGGTACCAAGAGACCCAGTACTTC	CASSVGGYQETQYF
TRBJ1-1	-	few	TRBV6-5	TGTGCCAGCGCGCCGTTCTCCTATTTGCCAGCTTTCTTT	CASAPFSYLPAFF
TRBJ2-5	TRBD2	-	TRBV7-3	TGTGCCAGCAGCTCCCCTAGCGGGGGGGCGGAGACCCAGTACTTC	CASSSPSGGAETQYF
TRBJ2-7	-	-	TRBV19	TGTGCCAGTAGTATCAAAGTGACTCCCCTCTACGAGCAGTACTTC	CASSIKVTPLYEQYF
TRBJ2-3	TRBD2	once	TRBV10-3	TGTGCCGCCCGGGGGGGGGAGGATACGCAGTATTTT	CAARGGEDTQYF
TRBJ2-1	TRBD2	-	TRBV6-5	TGTGCCAGCAGTTACTCACTAGCGGGGGGGAATGAGCAGTTCTTC	CASSYSLAGGNEQFF
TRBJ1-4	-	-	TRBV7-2	TGTGCCAGCAGCCTAATGGAACTGAAATATTCGGGGCTGTTTTTT	CASSLMELKYSGLFF
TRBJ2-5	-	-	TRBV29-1	TGCAGCGTCCTTGGGGGGAGACAAGAGACCCAGTACTTC	CSVLGGRQETQYF
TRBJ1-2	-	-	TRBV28	TGTGCCAGCAGCCTCCCTCGCTATGGCTACACCTTC	CASSLPRYGYTF
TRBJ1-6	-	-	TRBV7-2	TGTGCCAGCAGCTTAGGAGGCTCACCCCTCCACTTT	CASSLGGSPLHF
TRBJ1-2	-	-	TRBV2	TGTGCCGGTACCGGGACACTTAACTATGGCTACACCTTC	CAGTGTLNYGYTF
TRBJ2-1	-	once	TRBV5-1	TGCGCCAGCAGAGAGGTTCATGAGCAGTTCTTC	CASREVHEQFF
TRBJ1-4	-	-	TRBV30	TGTGCCTGGAGTGGAGGGCAATTCATGGCGGCTAATGAAAAACTGTTTTTT	CAWSGGQFMAANEKLFF
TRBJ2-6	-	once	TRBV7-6	TGTGCCAGCAGCCCTCGACAGGTACCTGGGGCCAACGTCCTGACTTTC	CASSPRQVPGANVLTF
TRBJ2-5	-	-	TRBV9	TGTGCCAGCAGCGTAGTAGGGGGCCAAGAGACCCAGTACTTC	CASSVVGGQETQYF
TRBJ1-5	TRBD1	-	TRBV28	TGTGCCAGCAGTTTACCTGGACAGGGGGTGGGACAGCCCCAGCATTTT	CASSLPGQGVGQPQHF
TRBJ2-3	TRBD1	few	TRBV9	TGTGCCAGCAGCGTGACGATAGGGGGCTCGGATACGCAGTATTTT	CASSVTIGGSDTQYF
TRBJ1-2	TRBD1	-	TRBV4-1	TGCGCCAGCAGCCAAGGGGACAGACCCCATGGCTACACCTTC	CASSQGDRPHGYTF
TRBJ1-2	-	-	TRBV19	TGTGCCAGTAATGCGGGGTTTAGTGGCTACACCTTC	CASNAGFSGYTF
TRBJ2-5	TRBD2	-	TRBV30	TGTGCCTGGAGGGCGGTAGCGGGGGGGCCACGCGTGGAGACCCAGTACTTC	CAWRAVAGGPRVETQYF
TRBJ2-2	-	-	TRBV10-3	TGTGCCATCAGTGAGGCTAGACAGGCCGGGGAGCTGTTTTTT	CAISEARQAGELFF
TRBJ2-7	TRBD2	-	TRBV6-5	TGTGCCAGCAGTTCGGGAGGAGCCGGGGGGGTTTTGGAGCAGTACTTC	CASSSGGAGGVLEQYF
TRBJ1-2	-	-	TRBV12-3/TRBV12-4	TGTGCCAGCAACCAAGGACAGAACTATGGCTACACCTTC	CASNQGQNYGYTF
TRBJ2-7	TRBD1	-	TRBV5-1	TGCGCCAGCAGCTTGAGACAGGGGCTAAGCGAGCAGTACTTC	CASSLRQGLSEQYF
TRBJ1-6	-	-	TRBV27	TGTGCCAGCAGTTTATCAGAACTCTATAATTCACCCCTCCACTTT	CASSLSELYNSPLHF
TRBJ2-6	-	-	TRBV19	TGTGCCAGTTCACGGACAGCTGGGGCCAACGTCCTGACTTTC	CASSRTAGANVLTF
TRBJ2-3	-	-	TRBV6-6	TGTGCCAGCAGTTACGGGCCGCCTGGGCGTGGAGATACGCAGTATTTT	CASSYGPPGRGDTQYF
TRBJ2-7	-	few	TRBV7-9	TGTGCCAGCAGCTTAAACTCTCCAGGAGGGCAGTACTTC	CASSLNSPGGQYF
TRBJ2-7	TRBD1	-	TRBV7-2	TGTGCCAGCAGCGCCGGACAGGATCACAACGAGCAGTACTTC	CASSAGQDHNEQYF
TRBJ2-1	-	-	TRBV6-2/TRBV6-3	TGTGCCAGCAGCCGGGACATGGACAATGAGCAGTTCTTC	CASSRDMDNEQFF
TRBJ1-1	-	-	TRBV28	TGTGCCAGCAGCTCTTCCCGGAGGCTCACTGAAGCTTTCTTT	CASSSSRRLTEAFF
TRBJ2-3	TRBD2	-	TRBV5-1	TGCGCCAGCAGCTCAAACACGGGGGAGGGGTATTTT	CASSSNTGEGYF
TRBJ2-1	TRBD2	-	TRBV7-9	TGTGCCAGCAGGGACGGCCGGGGGGGCTCTTACAATGAGCAGTTCTTC	CASRDGRGGSYNEQFF
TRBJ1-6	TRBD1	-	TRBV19	TGTGCCAGTAGTACCACGACAGGGCTGAATTCACCCCTCCACTTT	CASSTTTGLNSPLHF
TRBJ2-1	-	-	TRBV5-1	TGCGCCAGCAGCTTGCCAGGGGGGTCCTACAATGAGCAGTTCTTC	CASSLPGGSYNEQFF
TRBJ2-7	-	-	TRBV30	TGTGCCTGGAGAGTCGACAGCTACGAGCAGTACTTC	CAWRVDSYEQYF
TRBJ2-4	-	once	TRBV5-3	TGTGCCAGAAGCTTACCACCGGGCAAAAACATTCAGTACTTC	CARSLPPGKNIQYF
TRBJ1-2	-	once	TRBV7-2	TGTGCCAGCAGCTTAGCTAACAGGGTTCTTACTGGCTACACCTTC	CASSLANRVLTGYTF
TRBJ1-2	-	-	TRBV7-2	TGTGCCAGCAGCCGGGGGGAGGGCTACACCTTC	CASSRGEGYTF